This TCR beta chain was found in a study of neurological immune-mediated disorders (dated by TCRdb to about 2019). For context, the study as a whole: Peripheral blood TCR-beta repertoires from HTLV-I-associated myelopathy (HAM/TSP) patients, multiple sclerosis patients and healthy controls were compared by UMI-based sequencing. The roughly 100 TCR-beta libraries included longitudinal samples, technical triplicates and paired sorted CD4+ and CD8+ T-cell subsets alongside PBMC samples. Longitudinal HAM/TSP donors and healthy donors each had 3 time-points at intervals of about 3-40 months. The cohort included around 70 subjects: about 14 with HAM/TSP, about 34 with multiple sclerosis, and roughly 20 healthy controls.

cDNA synthesis used template-switch 5'RACE with a primer carrying a 10-nucleotide random unique molecular identifier tagging each TCR transcript. Every sequencing run covered 15-18 subjects and yielded more than 160 million TCR-beta sequences. Total RNA was extracted with the RNeasy kit. The KAPA Real-time Library Amplification kit was used to amplify TCR-beta VDJ regions with primers for the TCR constant region and the 5'RACE anchor. A first PCR added sample indexes and Illumina adaptors, after which a second PCR increased the library yield. After Ampure bead purification, the TCR product of roughly 650 bp was size-selected on a 2% E-gel SizeSelection system. Library quality was checked on a Bioanalyzer, concentration was measured with Qubit, and libraries were quantified with the Kapa Library Quantification kit before pooling. Libraries were sequenced paired-end 2 x 150 bp on an Illumina HiSeq 2500. To increase sequence diversity, 25-30% phiX was spiked into each library pool. In the paper's pipeline: Quality-filtered reads were processed with the UMI-based MiGEC pipeline, and over 75% of raw TCR sequences were removed by the MiGEC pipeline during error correction. IMGT germline references were used for aligning VDJ genes, and each clonotype was defined as a unique CDR3 amino acid sequence together with its V-J genes. Clonal expansion, Shannon diversity, and CDR3 relatedness (CalcPairwiseDistances, ClusterSamples) were evaluated with VDJtools, and phylogenetic trees were built with CLCbio workbench. Clones with at least 8 unique UMIs were defined as expanded, with this threshold being based on coefficient-of-variation modelling across technical triplicates. TCRdb's own reprocessing of the public reads used fastp at Q25 and MiXCR and kept productive beta chains. A single entry per CDR3 protein holds the most common genes and DNA from its merged rows. The V and J calls, along with clone size, are taken from TCRdb and not from the paper's own processing. The sample table records tens of thousands of distinct CDR3 sequences; around an eighth of these occur just once. About 2.5% of the sample rests with the top ten.

V is cut by 2 bases and J by 8 bases, and the space between the germline ends is 16 bases. The CDR3 starts with the cysteine, ends with the phenylalanine, and has 14 residues. The sequence is cut down to CDR3 DNA, 42 bases in frame from base 1. CDR1 and CDR2, looked up from the germline V gene, are SGHRS and YFSETQ. Reading the label with the study, this specimen's time point is: longitudinal time-point 2. Healthy controls were blood bank volunteers in Maryland, USA. Unsorted PBMC libraries were generated from 2 million PBMCs stored in RNAlater at -80 °C until RNA extraction. Peripheral blood was subjected to Ficoll-Hypaque density gradient centrifugation to isolate PBMCs, which were then cryopreserved in liquid nitrogen. General study outcomes and caveats: No identical CDR3 amino acid sequences were shared among expanded clones across subjects, suggesting private TCR-beta repertoires in all groups. TCR clonal expansion was highest in HAM/TSP patients and lowest in MS patients, with MS patients falling below even healthy controls.

This clonotype appeared many times. Its antigen remains unidentified. No clone much larger than this one lies a single base away; base qualities are absent. The clonotype originates from a woman aged 40 to 50 in good health. Source material: PBMCs. Here the chain combines TRBV5-1 and TRBJ1-2; too little of a D gene remains to name it. The nucleotide sequence is given as TGCGCCAGCAGCTTAATTCCTGCTACCTCCGGCTACACCTTC. The resulting protein is CASSLIPATSGYTF.